The 23 T cell receptor beta chains below were found in one sample sequenced in a study of brain T cells in children with intractable seizures. TCRdb's table, derived via immunoSEQ multiplex PCR, lists solely in-frame clones and lacks some. The data show 78,000 or so clones, around nine tenths seen once. The sample was peripheral blood, taken at surgery. These receptors all come from a girl between 2 and 10 years old with Rasmussen encephalitis and intractable seizures.

In its sample, this clone was seen once. The chain combines TRBV28 with TRBJ1-6, with TRBD1 matching 10 bases. There are 15 residues in the CDR3. V shed 6 bases, J shed 9 bases, and the junction held 8 bases outside the gene matches. Germline loops: CDR1 MDHEN, CDR2 SYDVKM. The CDR3 spells CASSSRTGGSSPLHF. CDR3 coding DNA: TGTGCCAGCAGCTCCAGGACAGGGGGGAGTTCACCCCTCCACTTT.

The chain is built from TRBV19 and TRBJ2-5; 11 nucleotides align to TRBD2. With 3 bases clipped from V and 2 bases from J, the junction kept 8 bases outside the gene matches. Germline V gene lookup returns CDR1 LNHDA and CDR2 SQIVND (reference sequence). The CDR3 has 17 amino acids. CDR3 sequence (DNA): TGTGCCAGTAGTATTGGCGGGACTAGCGGTTTACAAGAGACCCAGTACTTC. It encodes CASSIGGTSGLQETQYF.

The chain couples TRBV19 to TRBJ2-7, with 9 nucleotides matching TRBD2. Germline V gene sequence: CDR1 LNHDA, CDR2 SQIVND (reference sequence). V trimming: 1 base; J trimming: 6 bases; junction bases outside the gene matches: 10. The CDR3 spans 16 residues. CDR3 in amino acids: CASSIAAGLALGEQYF. The CDR3 DNA follows: TGTGCCAGTAGTATAGCTGCGGGACTAGCATTGGGCGAGCAGTACTTC.

J is TRBJ2-3 and V is TRBV5-1, with 11 bases that match TRBD2. V dropped 4 bases and J dropped 2; count of bases not matched to a gene: 15. The CDR3 runs 19 residues. Germline values: CDR1 SGHRS, CDR2 YFSETQ. The CDR3 sequence is CASSQPGTSGLPYTDTQYF. The CDR3 coding sequence is TGCGCCAGCAGCCAGCCCGGGACTAGCGGACTCCCTTACACAGATACGCAGTATTTT.

The chain uses TRBV4-1 and TRBJ2-3, with 13 bases aligning to TRBD2. Trimming took 1 base from V and 2 from J; bases not matched to a gene: 3. Germline V gene sequence: CDR1 MGHRA, CDR2 YSYEKL. The CDR3 is 17 amino acids. CDR3 nucleotides: TGCGCCAGCAGCCAAGGCGGACTAGCGGGGGCCACAGATACGCAGTATTTT. Amino acids: CASSQGGLAGATDTQYF.

This chain uses TRBV6-2 or TRBV6-3 with TRBJ2-7; D remains unclear. This CDR3 spans 16 amino acids. V was cut by 4 bases and J by 6 bases, with 22 bases left in between. CDR1 and CDR2 (germline): MNHEY, SVGEGT. Written as DNA, the CDR3 is TGTGCCAGCAGTTGGGGTAGGTTACGGTTAGGCTGCGAGCAGTACTTC. Amino acid sequence: CASSWGRLRLGCEQYF.

This clone was counted a single time. This chain uses TRBV30 with TRBJ1-6; D is undetermined. The V end lost 0 bases, the J end lost 4 bases, and 7 bases lay between the germline ends. Germline CDR1 GTSNPN, CDR2 SVGIG (reference sequence). CDR3 length: 14 amino acids. CDR3 amino acids: CAWSVMGYNSPLHF. CDR3 bases: TGTGCCTGGAGTGTAATGGGGTATAATTCACCCCTCCACTTT.

In regard to this clone: At one end, the junction sequence differs from germline, possibly due to a read error. V is TRBV9 and J is TRBJ2-1; a possible D gene is TRBD1 (5 bases). Germline CDR1 is SGDLS and CDR2 is YYNGEE. The CDR3 is 8 residues long. CDR3 nucleotide sequence: TGTGCCAGCCGACCAGGGCTCTTC. Its protein is CASRPGLF.

This chain uses TRBV2 with TRBJ2-7; D might be TRBD1 or TRBD2, each matching 5 bases. This CDR3 has 13 residues. The ends were cut back, 2 bases at V and 2 bases at J, with 7 bases in the middle. The germline V gene has CDR1 SNHLY and CDR2 FYNNEI. DNA for the CDR3: TGTGCCAGCAGTGAATGGGACGCCTACGAGCAGTACTTC. This translates into CASSEWDAYEQYF.

Note on this clone: At one end, the junction sequence differs from germline, possibly due to a read error. This chain connects TRBV5-6 to TRBJ1-5, with D hard to call. This CDR3 comprises 14 residues. Germline assignment: CDR1 SGHDT and CDR2 YYEEEE. The CDR3 DNA sequence: TGTGCCAGCAGCTTGGCCTTGAGCAGTCAGCCCCAGCATTTT. Protein product: CASSLALSSQPQHF.

This clone has a single count. The rearrangement uses TRBV18 and TRBJ1-3; unclear D gene. The V gene lost 7 bases and the J gene lost 1 base, with 5 bases spanning the gap. This CDR3 region has 12 residues. Germline V gives CDR1 KGHSH, CDR2 LQKENI. CDR3: CASLGSGNTIYF. The CDR3 DNA reads as TGTGCCAGCTTGGGTTCTGGAAACACCATATATTTT.

This chain uses TRBV12-3 or TRBV12-4 with TRBJ1-3; D not resolved. The CDR3 extends over 12 amino acids. V was pared by 2 bases and J by 3 bases, with 2 bases between. The CDR3 sequence is CASSLHGNTIYF. The CDR3 DNA is TGTGCCAGCAGTTTACATGGAAACACCATATATTTT.

DNA for the CDR3: TGTGCCACGCAAAGGGGGGATACCTACGAGCAGTACTTC. As protein: CATQRGDTYEQYF. The V and J genes are TRBV27 and TRBJ2-7; D is tentatively TRBD1 or TRBD2 (6 bases each). Trimming removed 10 bases from V and 2 bases from J, with 15 bases in between. This CDR3 has 13 residues. Germline V gene lookup returns CDR1 MNHEY and CDR2 SMNVEV (reference sequence).

This chain links TRBV5-4 with TRBJ2-3, with TRBD1 matching over 12 bases. The germline gives CDR1 SGHNT, CDR2 YYREEE (reference sequence). The ends lost 4 bases at V and 6 bases at J; junction bases unmatched: 9. The CDR3 has 16 residues. The CDR3 DNA sequence: TGTGCCAGCAGCCAACCGGGACAGGGGGCAGGGGATACGCAGTATTTT. This gives the protein CASSQPGQGAGDTQYF.

The chain combines TRBV12-3 or TRBV12-4 with TRBJ2-1; D gene ambiguous. Trimming shortened V by 8 bases and J by 13 bases, and 6 bases separated the two germline ends. This CDR3 spans 8 amino acids. The CDR3 reads CASVDQFF. In DNA, the CDR3 is TGTGCCAGCGTGGACCAGTTCTTC.

The genes are TRBV4-2 and TRBJ2-7; the match to TRBD2 covers 8 bases. Germline CDR1 LGHNA, CDR2 YNFKEQ. The trim removed 4 bases at V and 3 bases at J, leaving 11 bases unmatched. The CDR3 is 16 residues long. The CDR3 DNA sequence: TGTGCCAGCAGCCCGGACGGGGGGGCCCGGATCTACGAGCAGTACTTC. As protein: CASSPDGGARIYEQYF.

The chain couples TRBV5-6 to TRBJ2-5; 9 bases fit TRBD1. The germline V gene encodes CDR1 SGHDT and CDR2 YYEEEE. The CDR3 consists of 13 residues. Trimming took 2 bases from V and 5 from J; bases not matched to a gene: 1. The CDR3 loop reads CASSFTGGETQYF. The CDR3 DNA reads TGTGCCAGCAGCTTTACAGGGGGCGAGACCCAGTACTTC.

This chain's CDR3 is CATSDSRSGWNTGELFF. CDR3 DNA sequence: TGTGCCACCAGTGATTCTAGAAGCGGGTGGAACACCGGGGAGCTGTTTTTT. This sequence joins TRBV24-1 and TRBJ2-2; D is perhaps TRBD2 (6 bases). Germline assignment: CDR1 KGHDR and CDR2 SFDVKD. V dropped 2 bases and J dropped 1 base, with 13 bases sitting between them. This CDR3 region has 17 residues.

The V and J genes are TRBV4-2 and TRBJ1-5, with 10 nucleotides matching TRBD1. The V segment lost 6 bases and the J segment 4 bases; nucleotides outside the gene matches: 6. Germline lookup yields CDR1 LGHNA and CDR2 YNFKEQ. The CDR3 is 15 residues long. CDR3 sequence (DNA): TGTGCCAGCAGTCCGGGACAGGGGTCGAATCAGCCCCAGCATTTT. Its translation: CASSPGQGSNQPQHF.

V usage is TRBV7-9 and J usage is TRBJ1-5; D is perhaps TRBD1 (5 bases). Germline-derived CDR1 and CDR2 are SEHNR and FQNEAQ (reference sequence). This CDR3 is built from 12 residues. Between the trimmed V and J ends, which lost 0 bases and 8 bases, there was a span of 5 bases. CDR3 bases: TGTGCCAGCAGCTTAGCGGGGGAGCCCCAGCATTTT. It yields the protein CASSLAGEPQHF.

The V call is TRBV14, the J call TRBJ2-1; TRBD1 aligns across 9 bases. The germline V gene has CDR1 SGHDN and CDR2 FVKESK. The CDR3 is 16 amino acids. V was clipped by 1 base and J by 7 bases; unmatched bases: 8. CDR3 nucleotides: TGTGCCAGCAGCCAAGGCATGGGACAGGGTTGGAATGAGCAGTTCTTC. This sequence encodes CASSQGMGQGWNEQFF.

This chain joins TRBV7-2 and TRBJ1-2; 9 nucleotides align to TRBD1. The V gene's germline CDR1 is SGHTA and CDR2 FQGNSA. V was pared by 5 bases and J by 4 bases, with 8 bases of the junction left unmatched. The CDR3 length is 15 residues. The CDR3 region is CASSHHRGQSYGYTF. The CDR3 DNA sequence: TGTGCCAGCAGCCATCACAGGGGGCAGAGCTATGGCTACACCTTC.

The chain uses TRBV6-5 and TRBJ2-5, with D perhaps TRBD2 (6 bases). Germline V gene sequence: CDR1 MNHEY, CDR2 SVGAGI. Between the trimmed V and J ends, which lost 4 bases and 5 bases, there was a span of 17 bases. The CDR3 has 15 residues. The CDR3 protein is CASSSSDRARETQYF. The CDR3 coding sequence is TGTGCCAGCAGTTCTAGCGACAGAGCTCGCGAGACCCAGTACTTC.